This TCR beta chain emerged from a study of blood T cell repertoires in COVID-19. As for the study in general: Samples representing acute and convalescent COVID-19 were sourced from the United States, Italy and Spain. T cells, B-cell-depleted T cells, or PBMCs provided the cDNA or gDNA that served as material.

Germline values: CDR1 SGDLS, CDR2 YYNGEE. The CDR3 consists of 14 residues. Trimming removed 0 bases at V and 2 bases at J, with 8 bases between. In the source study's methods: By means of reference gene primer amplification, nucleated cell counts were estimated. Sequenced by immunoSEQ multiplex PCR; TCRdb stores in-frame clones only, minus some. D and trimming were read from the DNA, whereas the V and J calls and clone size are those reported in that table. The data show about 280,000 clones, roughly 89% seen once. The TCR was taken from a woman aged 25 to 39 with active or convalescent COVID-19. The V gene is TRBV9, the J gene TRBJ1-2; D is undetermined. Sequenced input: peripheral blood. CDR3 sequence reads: CASSVDSMNYGYTF. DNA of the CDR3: TGTGCCAGCAGCGTAGACAGTATGAACTATGGCTACACCTTC. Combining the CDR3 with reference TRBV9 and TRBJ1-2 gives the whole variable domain DSGVTQTPKHLITATGQRVTLRCSPRSGDLSVYWYQQSLDQGLQFLIQYYNGEERAKGNILERFSAQQFPDLHSELNLSSLELGDSALYFCASSVDSMNYGYTFGSGTRLTVV.